The 27 T cell receptor beta chains below all came from one sample that was sequenced in a study of blood T cell repertoires in COVID-19. The data were produced by immunoSEQ multiplex PCR, yet TCRdb's version contains in-frame clones alone and is incomplete. The data hold tens of thousands of clones, with roughly 78% observed a single time. What was sequenced was peripheral blood. The receptors come from a man in his sixties with active or convalescent COVID-19.

The J gene is TRBJ2-3, the V gene TRBV5-1; 10 nucleotides line up with TRBD2. V dropped 2 bases and J dropped 1; count of bases not matched to a gene: 1. The germline CDR1 and CDR2 sequences are SGHRS and YFSETQ. The CDR3 totals 15 residues. The CDR3 DNA reads as TGCGCCAGCAGCTTAGGGACTAGCGGCACAGATACGCAGTATTTT. This sequence encodes CASSLGTSGTDTQYF. Drawing the rest from reference TRBV5-1 and TRBJ2-3, the complete variable domain is KAGVTQTPRYLIKTRGQQVTLSCSPISGHRSVSWYQQTPGQGLQFLFEYFSETQRNKGNFPGRFSGRQFSNSRSEMNVSTLELGDSALYLCASSLGTSGTDTQYFGPGTRLTVL.

There are a few counts of this clone. The J gene is TRBJ2-2, the V gene TRBV5-6; tentative D call: TRBD2 (6 bases). The CDR3 has 16 residues. The V end lost 0 bases, the J end lost 2 bases, and 11 bases lay between the germline ends. Germline V gives CDR1 SGHDT, CDR2 YYEEEE. CDR3 sequence: CASSLVASANTGELFF. CDR3 nucleotides: TGTGCCAGCAGCTTGGTCGCTAGCGCCAACACCGGGGAGCTGTTTTTT.

V and J are TRBV4-3 and TRBJ2-2; D not certain. Germline V gene lookup returns CDR1 LGHNA and CDR2 YSLEER. This CDR3 contains 15 residues. Deletions cut 0 bases from V and 1 base from J, with 6 bases between. CDR3 bases: TGCGCCAGCAGCCAAGAAGCAGGGAACACCGGGGAGCTGTTTTTT. Its protein is CASSQEAGNTGELFF.

The rearrangement joins TRBV7-2 to TRBJ1-6, with D maybe TRBD1 (5 bases). The CDR3 spans 13 residues. CDR1 is SGHTA, CDR2 FQGNSA, per germline. Trimming left V 2 bases short and J 10 bases short, with 9 bases between. In DNA form, the CDR3 reads TGTGCCAGCAGCTTACAGGGAGGATCACCCCTCCACTTT. Protein sequence: CASSLQGGSPLHF.

The gene calls are TRBV3-1 (or the pseudogene TRBV3-2) and TRBJ2-7, with 9 nucleotides matching TRBD1. CDR1 is LGHDT, CDR2 YNNKEL, per germline (reference sequence). The CDR3 runs to 16 residues. The junction had 14 bases not matched to a gene; V was cut back by 4 bases and J by 7 bases. CDR3 DNA: TGTGCCAGCAGCCTGGGACCGGGGACAGGGTTGGAAGAGCAGTACTTC. It is translated as CASSLGPGTGLEEQYF.

The chain joins TRBV3-1 (or the pseudogene TRBV3-2) to TRBJ2-7; D is undetermined. The germline V gene has CDR1 LGHDT and CDR2 YNNKEL (reference sequence). This CDR3 is built from 11 residues. Trimming left V 1 base short and J 6 bases short, with 4 bases between. The CDR3 sequence: CASSQAGEQYF. Written as DNA, the CDR3 is TGTGCCAGCAGCCAAGCGGGCGAGCAGTACTTC.

Of note for this clone: A much larger clone lies one base from this, so it may be a read error. V is TRBV14 and J is TRBJ1-1; D ambiguous. V lost 0 bases and J 1 base, leaving 3 bases between the germline ends. The CDR3 spans 13 residues. Germline loops: CDR1 SGHDN, CDR2 FVKESK. Written as DNA, the CDR3 is TGTGCCAGCAGCCAAGACAGGAACACTGAAGCTTTCTTT. Translation gives CASSQDRNTEAFF.

This chain joins TRBV7-9 and TRBJ1-6; TRBD1 matches 8 bases. After removal of 5 bases from V and 14 bases from J, the junction contained 11 bases not matched to a gene. CDR3 size: 14 residues. Germline loops: CDR1 SEHNR, CDR2 FQNEAQ (reference sequence). CDR3 in DNA: TGTGCCAGCAGCCGACAGGGGTCTCGCGAAACCCTCCACTTT. Its translation is CASSRQGSRETLHF. Supplemented by reference TRBV7-9 and TRBJ1-6, the full variable domain reads DTGVSQNPRHKITKRGQNVTFRCDPISEHNRLYWYRQTLGQGPEFLTYFQNEAQLEKSRLLSDRFSAERPKGSFSTLEIQRTEQGDSAMYLCASSRQGSRETLHFGNGTRLTVT.

The chain employs TRBV11-2 and TRBJ2-1; 8 bases are a match to TRBD1. Trimming removed 0 bases from V and 3 bases from J; junction bases left unmatched: 10. This CDR3 has 18 residues. The germline V gene has CDR1 SGHAT and CDR2 FQNNGV. The chain's CDR3 is CASSLEWFGTGSYNEQFF. CDR3 DNA: TGTGCCAGCAGCTTAGAATGGTTTGGGACAGGCAGCTACAATGAGCAGTTCTTC.

This clone appeared a single time. V is TRBV5-4 and J is TRBJ2-3; 8 bases map to TRBD1. With 2 bases clipped from V and 0 bases from J, the junction kept 8 bases outside the gene matches. This CDR3 is built from 17 residues. The germline V gene encodes CDR1 SGHNT and CDR2 YYREEE (reference sequence). CDR3 region: CASSFTSTGASTDTQYF. CDR3 DNA: TGTGCCAGCAGCTTCACCTCGACAGGGGCCAGCACAGATACGCAGTATTTT.

This clone has a handful of counts. The V gene is TRBV18, the J gene TRBJ2-2; D not resolved. The germline V gene encodes CDR1 KGHSH and CDR2 LQKENI. Trimming pared 3 bases from V and 0 bases from J, leaving 11 bases between. The CDR3 extends over 16 amino acids. This CDR3 is CASSPSLGSNTGELFF. The CDR3, as DNA: TGTGCCAGCTCACCCTCCCTCGGGTCGAACACCGGGGAGCTGTTTTTT.

The CDR3 loop is CAISEPSTGQAIQETQYF. DNA for the CDR3: TGTGCCATCAGTGAGCCATCAACGGGACAGGCGATACAAGAGACCCAGTACTTC. The rearrangement uses TRBV10-3 and TRBJ2-5, with TRBD1 matching 8 bases. The J segment lost 2 bases and the V segment lost 2 bases, leaving 13 bases of the junction unmatched. The CDR3 is made up of 18 amino acids. From germline, CDR1 is ENHRY and CDR2 SYGVKD.

V usage is TRBV2 and J usage is TRBJ2-7; maybe TRBD1 (5 bases). Germline V gene data show CDR1 as SNHLY and CDR2 as FYNNEI. V was pared by 1 base and J by 2 bases, with 15 bases between. This CDR3 has 16 amino acids. The CDR3 DNA follows: TGTGCCAGCAGTGAAGACGAATTACAGGCTACCTACGAGCAGTACTTC. This encodes CASSEDELQATYEQYF.

The chain combines TRBV10-3 with TRBJ1-2; D perhaps matches TRBD1 (5 bases). Germline CDR1 and CDR2: ENHRY and SYGVKD. The CDR3 totals 12 residues. V gave up 2 bases and J gave up 7 bases, with 8 bases separating them. CDR3 protein: CAISEGASGYTF. CDR3 nucleotides: TGTGCCATCAGTGAGGGGGCCAGTGGCTACACCTTC.

The V and J genes are TRBV25-1 and TRBJ2-5; the match to TRBD1 covers 9 bases. CDR3 length: 13 residues. V lost 6 bases to trimming and J lost 5 bases; unmatched junction nucleotides: 4. Looked up from germline, CDR1 is MGHDK and CDR2 is SYGVNS. The CDR3 reads CASRQGARETQYF. As DNA, the CDR3 is TGTGCCAGCAGACAGGGGGCTAGGGAGACCCAGTACTTC.

The chain uses TRBV7-9 and TRBJ2-3; the D gene is possibly TRBD1 (5 bases). CDR3 length: 14 amino acids. The germline V gene encodes CDR1 SEHNR and CDR2 FQNEAQ (reference sequence). V dropped 1 base and J dropped 4 bases, with 9 bases sitting between them. CDR3 sequence (DNA): TGTGCCAGCAGCTTAGACCAGGGCGCAGATACGCAGTATTTT. Translating it yields CASSLDQGADTQYF.

V and J are TRBV2 and TRBJ2-1; 14 bases align to TRBD2. V dropped 4 bases and J dropped 6; count of bases not matched to a gene: 2. The CDR3 spans 15 residues. The germline CDR1 and CDR2 sequences are SNHLY and FYNNEI. CDR3 in amino acids: CASSGGLAGGNEQFF. CDR3 nucleotides: TGTGCCAGCAGTGGAGGACTAGCGGGGGGCAATGAGCAGTTCTTC.

This chain links TRBV7-9 with TRBJ1-1; D call uncertain. The CDR3 runs 12 residues. Germline V lookup: CDR1 SEHNR, CDR2 FQNEAQ (reference sequence). The V gene lost 3 bases and the J gene lost 11 bases, with 13 bases spanning the gap. In DNA form, the CDR3 reads TGTGCCAGCAGCTTGGAGGGCTCGGGGGCTTTCTTT. Protein sequence: CASSLEGSGAFF.

The V gene is TRBV5-1, the J gene TRBJ1-1; 7 bases are a match to TRBD1. The germline V gene has CDR1 SGHRS and CDR2 YFSETQ. V lost 5 bases and J lost 4; bases outside the gene matches: 11. CDR3 length equals 15 residues. The CDR3 reads CASRPTTGLVTEAFF. CDR3 sequence (DNA): TGCGCCAGCAGACCCACGACAGGGTTGGTCACTGAAGCTTTCTTT.

The genes are TRBV7-3 and TRBJ2-1, with 7 bases matching TRBD2. The CDR3 has 15 residues. Germline CDR1 reads SGHTA; CDR2 reads FQGTGA. Trimming at V came to 0 bases and at J to 3 bases, leaving 2 bases not matched to a gene. CDR3 DNA: TGTGCCAGCAGCTTAACGACGGGGGGCTACAATGAGCAGTTCTTC. This gives the protein CASSLTTGGYNEQFF. Looking up the rest from reference TRBV7-3 and TRBJ2-1 gives the full variable domain: GAGVSQTPSNKVTEKGKYVELRCDPISGHTALYWYRQSLGQGPEFLIYFQGTGAADDSGLPNDRFFAVRPEGSVSTLKIQRTERGDSAVYLCASSLTTGGYNEQFFGPGTRLTVL.

The chain is built from TRBV27 and TRBJ1-5; D uncertain. Germline V gives CDR1 MNHEY, CDR2 SMNVEV (reference sequence). Trimming removed 1 base from V and 0 bases from J, with 13 bases in between. The CDR3 consists of 17 residues. This CDR3 is CASSLFSPRFSNQPQHF. CDR3 nucleotide sequence: TGTGCCAGCAGTTTATTTTCTCCCAGATTTAGCAATCAGCCCCAGCATTTT.

This chain uses TRBV6-6 with TRBJ2-4, with 8 bases that match TRBD2. V shed 7 bases and J 1 base; nucleotides not matched to a gene: 6. Germline V CDR1 and CDR2: MNHNY, SVGAGI (reference sequence). The CDR3 is 15 residues long. CDR3 loop: CASTPGGLAKNIQYF. The CDR3 DNA reads TGTGCCAGCACACCGGGGGGGCTGGCCAAAAACATTCAGTACTTC.

The rearrangement joins TRBV19 to TRBJ2-7; no firm D call. This CDR3 contains 13 residues. V shed 1 base and J shed 6 bases, with 10 bases lying between them. The germline V gene encodes CDR1 LNHDA and CDR2 SQIVND (reference sequence). The CDR3 here is CASSIGGGAEQYF. CDR3 sequence (DNA): TGTGCCAGTAGTATAGGCGGTGGCGCCGAGCAGTACTTC.

The gene calls are TRBV5-1 and TRBJ1-2, with D tentatively TRBD1 (6 bases). The germline V gene encodes CDR1 SGHRS and CDR2 YFSETQ. The V gene lost 1 base and the J gene lost 4 bases, with 11 bases spanning the gap. This CDR3 region has 14 residues. The CDR3 loop is CASSLSQGLYGYTF. The DNA of the CDR3 is TGCGCCAGCAGCTTGTCGCAGGGGCTCTATGGCTACACCTTC. The complete variable domain, with remaining parts taken from reference TRBV5-1 and TRBJ1-2, reads KAGVTQTPRYLIKTRGQQVTLSCSPISGHRSVSWYQQTPGQGLQFLFEYFSETQRNKGNFPGRFSGRQFSNSRSEMNVSTLELGDSALYLCASSLSQGLYGYTFGSGTRLTVV.

In its sample, this clone was seen once. The rearrangement joins TRBV19 to TRBJ2-2; no definite D call. Trimming took off 5 bases at V and 4 bases at J, with 8 bases between the two ends. This CDR3 comprises 13 residues. Germline V CDR1 and CDR2: LNHDA, SQIVND (reference sequence). CDR3 protein: CASSLQPTGELFF. Here the CDR3 DNA reads TGTGCCAGTAGTCTACAGCCCACCGGGGAGCTGTTTTTT. The full variable domain, rest sourced from reference TRBV19 and TRBJ2-2, is DGGITQSPKYLFRKEGQNVTLSCEQNLNHDAMYWYRQDPGQGLRLIYYSQIVNDFQKGDIAEGYSVSREKKESFPLTVTSAQKNPTAFYLCASSLQPTGELFFGEGSRLTVL.

The J gene is TRBJ1-1, the V gene TRBV5-8; D call uncertain. The CDR3 spans 13 residues. V lost 2 bases and J lost 6, with 11 bases in between. Germline-derived CDR1 and CDR2 are SGHTS and YDEGEE. CDR3: CASSFRIPAEAFF. The CDR3 DNA is TGTGCCAGCAGCTTTCGTATCCCTGCTGAAGCTTTCTTT.

This chain links TRBV28 with TRBJ2-1, with D possibly matching TRBD2 (6 bases). This CDR3 comprises 15 residues. Trimming left V 2 bases short and J 3 bases short, with 11 bases between. Germline V gene data show CDR1 as MDHEN and CDR2 as SYDVKM. In DNA, the CDR3 is TGTGCCAGCAGTTTAGCGGGACCAAACTACAATGAGCAGTTCTTC. Translated: CASSLAGPNYNEQFF.